These 26 T cell receptor beta chains originate from one sample sequenced in a study of T cells in Graves' hyperthyroidism and ophthalmopathy. There were TCR beta CDR3 regions amplified from RNA transcripts. Initially, a first-round RT-PCR of the TCR CDR3 employed the HTBI primer set. TCRdb passed the multiplex PCR reads through MiXCR, listing each CDR3 protein once. Among about 290,000 distinct CDR3 sequences listed, roughly 15% were seen once. Sequenced material: blood. These receptors were obtained from a woman aged 45-65 years with Graves' hyperthyroidism that later progressed to Graves' ophthalmopathy.

This clonotype was seen a handful of times. V usage is TRBV29-1 and J usage is TRBJ2-1; 9 positions agree with TRBD2. Germline values: CDR1 SQVTM, CDR2 ANQGSEA. Trimming took 5 bases from V and 9 from J; bases not matched to a gene: 8. The CDR3 length is 13 residues. The CDR3 spells CSVWREGGGEQFF. CDR3 DNA: TGCAGCGTTTGGCGGGAGGGTGGTGGTGAGCAGTTCTTC.

Ten or more counts support this clonotype. The chain is built from TRBV10-1 and TRBJ2-2; TRBD1 agrees at 7 bases. Losses at the gene ends were 6 bases for V and 7 bases for J; bases not matched to a gene: 17. The CDR3 consists of 17 residues. The germline V gene has CDR1 WNHNN and CDR2 SYGVQD (reference sequence). The chain's CDR3 is CASSSSMMRQGHGELFF. The CDR3 DNA is TGCGCCAGCAGCTCCTCAATGATGAGACAGGGACACGGGGAGCTGTTTTTT.

The chain joins TRBV19 to TRBJ1-1; 8 nucleotides line up with TRBD1. CDR1 LNHDA and CDR2 SQIVND come from the germline V gene (reference sequence). CDR3 length: 17 amino acids. Germline trimming cut 5 bases from V and 4 bases from J; bases unmatched to any gene: 15. The chain's CDR3 is CASSPTGGGFRGTEAFF. CDR3 DNA sequence: TGTGCCAGTAGTCCAACAGGGGGTGGGTTCAGAGGCACTGAAGCTTTCTTT.

This clonotype occurred many times. The rearrangement joins TRBV18 to TRBJ2-7; no firm D call. Between the trimmed V and J ends, which lost 2 bases and 2 bases, there was a span of 7 bases. The CDR3 runs 13 residues. In germline, CDR1 is KGHSH, CDR2 LQKENI. The CDR3 DNA reads as TGTGCCAGCTCACCAGGCGAAACCTACGAGCAGTACTTC. As protein: CASSPGETYEQYF.

This clonotype was counted at least ten times. The chain combines TRBV7-8 with TRBJ2-7; 10 bases are shared with TRBD1. Germline V gene lookup returns CDR1 SGHVS and CDR2 FQNEAQ. Trimming removed 2 bases from V and 6 bases from J; junction bases left unmatched: 10. CDR3 length: 16 amino acids. CDR3 DNA: TGTGCCAGCAGCTTATTCACCGGGACAGGGGCCTCCGAGCAGTACTTC. The encoded protein is CASSLFTGTGASEQYF.

This clonotype appeared a few times. The chain couples TRBV6-1 to TRBJ2-1; TRBD2 matches 12 bases. The CDR3 length is 14 residues. Germline-derived CDR1 and CDR2 are MNHNS and SASEGT. Germline trimming cut 4 bases from V and 9 bases from J; bases unmatched to any gene: 4. The CDR3, as DNA: TGTGCCAGCAGTGCGTCTAGCGGGAGGGGTGAGCAGTTCTTC. This translates into CASSASSGRGEQFF.

The rearrangement links TRBV29-1 to TRBJ2-7; the D call may be TRBD1 or TRBD2 (5 bases each). Trimming removed 4 bases from V and 0 bases from J, with 13 bases in between. Germline values: CDR1 SQVTM, CDR2 ANQGSEA. The CDR3 contains 14 residues. CDR3 bases: TGCAGCGTTGCCGGGGCAGCCGCCTCCTACGAGCAGTACTTC. This encodes CSVAGAAASYEQYF.

This clonotype showed up many times. This rearrangement joins TRBV2 to TRBJ2-1; TRBD2 is a possible D gene (6 bases). The CDR3 length is 13 residues. V dropped 6 bases and J dropped 8 bases, with 14 bases sitting between them. CDR1 is SNHLY, CDR2 FYNNEI, per germline. As DNA, the CDR3 is TGTGCCAGCAGCGAGGGACTGCACGATGAGCAGTTCTTC. It specifies CASSEGLHDEQFF.

This clonotype was recorded many times. The rearrangement links TRBV20-1 to TRBJ2-2, with unresolved D. The CDR3 is 14 residues long. Germline loops: CDR1 DFQATT, CDR2 SNEGSKA (reference sequence). V was pared by 3 bases and J by 4 bases, with 12 bases between. CDR3 DNA: TGCAGTGCTAGCGGGCCACCCTCCACCGGGGAGCTGTTTTTT. It codes for CSASGPPSTGELFF.

This clonotype was recorded many times. This sequence joins TRBV18 and TRBJ1-2; TRBD1 might be the D (5 bases). V was shortened by 0 bases and J by 7 bases, with 12 bases between the two germline ends. This CDR3 spans 14 amino acids. Germline V CDR1 and CDR2: KGHSH, LQKENI. This CDR3 reads CASSPPSAGLGYTF. CDR3 DNA sequence: TGTGCCAGCTCACCACCCTCCGCGGGACTTGGCTACACCTTC.

The rearrangement uses TRBV2 and TRBJ2-3, with TRBD2 matching over 13 bases. The V segment lost 8 bases and the J segment 0 bases; nucleotides outside the gene matches: 11. Looked up from germline, CDR1 is SNHLY and CDR2 is FYNNEI. The CDR3 has 18 amino acids. Here the CDR3 reads CASRRTSGSPISTDTQYF. Here the CDR3 DNA reads TGTGCCAGCCGGCGGACTAGCGGGAGCCCCATAAGCACAGATACGCAGTATTTT.

This clonotype was recorded many times. The V gene is TRBV20-1, the J gene TRBJ2-3; 7 nucleotides agree with TRBD1. The CDR3 loop spans 14 amino acids. The junction had 5 bases not matched to a gene; V was cut back by 5 bases and J by 0 bases. The V gene's germline CDR1 is DFQATT and CDR2 SNEGSKA (reference sequence). CDR3 in amino acids: CSAEDRASTDTQYF. The CDR3 nucleotides are TGCAGTGCTGAAGACAGGGCAAGCACAGATACGCAGTATTTT.

This clonotype was recorded at least ten times. This chain links TRBV5-1 with TRBJ2-5, with D possibly matching TRBD2 (6 bases). The ends were cut back, 7 bases at V and 5 bases at J, with 24 bases in the middle. The CDR3 is made up of 16 amino acids. CDR1 and CDR2 (germline): SGHRS, YFSETQ. CDR3 nucleotide sequence: TGCGCCAGCCTCCTCTCGGGAGTGCGGGTCGGGGAGACCCAGTACTTC. It codes for CASLLSGVRVGETQYF.

This clonotype was seen a handful of times. This rearrangement joins TRBV9 to TRBJ2-1; tentatively, D is TRBD1 (6 bases). CDR1 and CDR2 (germline): SGDLS, YYNGEE. V was cut by 0 bases and J by 7 bases, with 14 bases left in between. The CDR3 loop spans 15 amino acids. The CDR3 coding sequence is TGTGCCAGCAGCGTAGAGGGCCAGGGGAGAAATGAGCAGTTCTTC. Residues: CASSVEGQGRNEQFF. Filled out from reference TRBV9 and TRBJ2-1, the complete variable domain reads DSGVTQTPKHLITATGQRVTLRCSPRSGDLSVYWYQQSLDQGLQFLIQYYNGEERAKGNILERFSAQQFPDLHSELNLSSLELGDSALYFCASSVEGQGRNEQFFGPGTRLTVL.

This clonotype was counted many times. The junction departs from the called germline gene at one end, perhaps through a read error. The chain employs TRBV7-9 and TRBJ1-4, with a possible D match to TRBD1 (5 bases). The CDR3 length is 14 residues. Germline V lookup: CDR1 SEHNR, CDR2 FQNEAQ (reference sequence). CDR3 sequence (DNA): TGTGCCAGCAGCTCGGACAACCCTAAGGAAAAACTGTTTTTT. It encodes CASSSDNPKEKLFF.

This clonotype was recorded at least ten times. The chain has TRBV5-1 and TRBJ2-5; 7 bases line up with TRBD1. The CDR3 is 15 residues long. Per germline, CDR1 SGHRS and CDR2 YFSETQ. Losses at the gene ends were 1 base for V and 2 bases for J; bases not matched to a gene: 5. CDR3 sequence: CASSLIRGYQETQYF. The CDR3 DNA is TGCGCCAGCAGCTTGATCAGGGGGTATCAAGAGACCCAGTACTTC.

This clonotype came up many times. The rearrangement links TRBV18 to TRBJ2-7, with unresolved D. The CDR3 sequence is 13 residues long. V lost 1 base, J lost 4 bases, and 8 bases lay in between. Germline assignment: CDR1 KGHSH and CDR2 LQKENI. In nucleotides, the CDR3 is TGTGCCAGCTCACCACGCAGCGAATACGAGCAGTACTTC. Protein sequence: CASSPRSEYEQYF.

The table lists this clonotype with a few counts. The CDR3: CSVRQNWGYTF. DNA for the CDR3: TGCAGCGTCCGACAGAACTGGGGCTACACCTTC. The J gene is TRBJ1-2, the V gene TRBV29-1; possible D gene TRBD1, 5 bases. This CDR3 spans 11 amino acids. The germline V gene has CDR1 SQVTM and CDR2 ANQGSEA. Between the trimmed V and J ends, which lost 6 bases and 8 bases, there was a span of 13 bases.

This clonotype was seen many times. This chain joins TRBV6-1 and TRBJ2-7; D remains unclear. Germline CDR1 and CDR2: MNHNS and SASEGT. This CDR3 comprises 13 residues. Between the trimmed V and J ends, which lost 5 bases and 1 base, there was a span of 9 bases. This CDR3 reads CASSMARSYEQYF. The CDR3 DNA sequence: TGTGCCAGCAGTATGGCACGGTCCTACGAGCAGTACTTC.

Ten or more counts support this clonotype. The chain joins TRBV20-1 to TRBJ2-7; 11 bases are shared with TRBD2. The CDR3 covers 13 residues. The V segment lost 6 bases and the J segment 5 bases; nucleotides outside the gene matches: 6. Per germline, CDR1 DFQATT and CDR2 SNEGSKA (reference sequence). The CDR3: CSAVAGGPHEQYF. The CDR3 coding sequence is TGCAGTGCCGTAGCGGGAGGGCCCCACGAGCAGTACTTC.

This clonotype has just a few counts. The gene calls are TRBV19 and TRBJ2-6; D is tentatively TRBD1 or TRBD2 (5 bases each). Trimming removed 5 bases at V and 0 bases at J, with 20 bases between. The CDR3 contains 19 residues. Per the germline V gene, CDR1 is LNHDA and CDR2 is SQIVND (reference sequence). CDR3 DNA: TGTGCCAGTAGTGAACCGGGACGCCTAACCCTCTCTGGGGCCAACGTCCTGACTTTC. As protein: CASSEPGRLTLSGANVLTF.

This clonotype was counted a few times. One junction end disagrees with the germline gene, perhaps due to a read error. J is TRBJ2-1 and V is TRBV11-2, with TRBD2 matching 9 bases. This CDR3 spans 15 amino acids. Looked up from germline, CDR1 is SGHAT and CDR2 is FQNNGV. DNA for the CDR3: TGTGCCAGCAGCTTAGAGGGAGCGGGAGGTTCTCCGACGGTCTTC. Its translation is CASSLEGAGGSPTVF.

This clonotype was seen at least ten times. CDR3 sequence (DNA): TGCAGTGCTAGGGCGGGAGGGAGCTCCTACGAGCAGTACTTC. It translates to CSARAGGSSYEQYF. This chain links TRBV20-1 with TRBJ2-7; 9 nucleotides agree with TRBD2. Germline CDR1 and CDR2: DFQATT and SNEGSKA (reference sequence). The length of the CDR3 is 14 residues. The J segment lost 0 bases and the V segment lost 3 bases, leaving 3 bases of the junction unmatched.

About this clonotype: This may arise from a read error, as a much more abundant clone is one base away. V and J are TRBV2 and TRBJ2-7, with D possibly TRBD2 on 5 matching bases. CDR1 and CDR2 from the germline V gene are SNHLY and FYNNEI. This CDR3 has 13 amino acids. DNA for the CDR3: TGTGCCAGCAGTGAAGCGCGGGCCTACGAGCAGCACTTC. This encodes CASSEARAYEQHF.

This chain joins TRBV7-9 and TRBJ2-1; possibly TRBD1 or TRBD2 for D (7 bases each). V was cut by 5 bases and J by 5 bases, with 19 bases left in between. CDR3 length: 16 amino acids. Germline CDR1 is SEHNR and CDR2 is FQNEAQ (reference sequence). The CDR3 region has the DNA TGTGCCAGCAGCCAAGCAGGGGGGGGAAGGGACAATGAGCAGTTCTTC. Translation: CASSQAGGGRDNEQFF.

This clonotype showed up just a few times. The chain uses TRBV5-6 and TRBJ2-1; D may be TRBD1 or TRBD2 (6 bases each). Trimming pared 4 bases from V and 0 bases from J, leaving 14 bases between. CDR1 is SGHDT and CDR2 is YYEEEE in the germline V gene. The CDR3 is 16 amino acids. CDR3 coding DNA: TGTGCCAGCAGCCCCTCGGAGGGGGTCTCCTACAATGAGCAGTTCTTC. It yields the protein CASSPSEGVSYNEQFF.